What follows are 4 T cell receptor beta chains derived from one specimen sequenced in a study of blood T cell repertoires in COVID-19. Profiled with immunoSEQ multiplex PCR; TCRdb holds only in-frame clones, not every one. The table includes about 45,000 clones, about 86% detected once. Sequencing was done on a sample of peripheral blood. The receptors originated from a human donor in a cohort sampled during active COVID-19.

V gene TRBV9 combines with J gene TRBJ1-6, with TRBD1 as a possible D gene (5 bases). Trimming took 3 bases from V and 5 from J, leaving 12 bases between them. CDR3 size: 15 residues. Germline V CDR1 and CDR2: SGDLS, YYNGEE. The DNA for the CDR3 is TGTGCCAGCAGCGGTTTAGGGGCCGATAATTCACCCCTCCACTTT. The encoded protein is CASSGLGADNSPLHF. Full variable domain (remainder filled in from reference TRBV9 and TRBJ1-6): DSGVTQTPKHLITATGQRVTLRCSPRSGDLSVYWYQQSLDQGLQFLIQYYNGEERAKGNILERFSAQQFPDLHSELNLSSLELGDSALYFCASSGLGADNSPLHFGNGTRLTVT.

CDR3 coding DNA: TGTGCCATCAGTATGGGACAGGATAATTCACCCCTCCACTTT. Translation: CAISMGQDNSPLHF. The rearrangement links TRBV10-3 to TRBJ1-6; 8 bases are shared with TRBD1. J lost 5 bases, V lost 5 bases, and 2 bases had no gene match. Germline V lookup: CDR1 ENHRY, CDR2 SYGVKD. The CDR3 length is 14 residues.

In DNA form, the CDR3 reads TGTGCCACCAGTGATTTCAGGACAGGGGGTTCTGAAGCTTTCTTT. Encoded protein: CATSDFRTGGSEAFF. This chain connects TRBV24-1 to TRBJ1-1, with 10 bases identical to TRBD1. Germline CDR1 reads KGHDR; CDR2 reads SFDVKD. V lost 1 base to trimming and J lost 6 bases; unmatched junction nucleotides: 4. The CDR3 extends over 15 amino acids.

V is TRBV5-6 and J is TRBJ2-7; TRBD1 agrees at 7 bases. Germline-derived CDR1 and CDR2 are SGHDT and YYEEEE. The CDR3 is 13 amino acids. The junction had 9 bases not matched to a gene; V was cut back by 8 bases and J by 4 bases. This CDR3 is CASRDRGGYEQYF. In nucleotides, the CDR3 is TGTGCCAGTAGGGACAGAGGTGGGTACGAGCAGTACTTC.